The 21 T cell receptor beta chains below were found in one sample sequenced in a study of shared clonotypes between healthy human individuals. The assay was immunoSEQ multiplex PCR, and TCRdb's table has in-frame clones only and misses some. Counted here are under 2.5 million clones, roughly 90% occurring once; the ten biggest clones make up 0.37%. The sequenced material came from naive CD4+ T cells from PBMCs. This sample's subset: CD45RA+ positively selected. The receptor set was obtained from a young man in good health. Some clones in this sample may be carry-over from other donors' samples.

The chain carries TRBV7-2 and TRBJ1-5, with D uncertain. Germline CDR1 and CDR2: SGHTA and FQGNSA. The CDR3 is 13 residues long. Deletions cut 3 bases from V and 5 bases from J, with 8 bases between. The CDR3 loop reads CASSFAGDQPQHF. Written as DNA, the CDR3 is TGTGCCAGCAGCTTCGCCGGGGATCAGCCCCAGCATTTT.

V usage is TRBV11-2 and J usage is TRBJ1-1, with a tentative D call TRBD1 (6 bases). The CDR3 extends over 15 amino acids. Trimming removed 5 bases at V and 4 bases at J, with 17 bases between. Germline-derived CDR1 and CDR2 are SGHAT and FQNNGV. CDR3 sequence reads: CASSSLQGSSTEAFF. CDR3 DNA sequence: TGTGCCAGCAGCAGCCTACAGGGTTCTTCCACTGAAGCTTTCTTT.

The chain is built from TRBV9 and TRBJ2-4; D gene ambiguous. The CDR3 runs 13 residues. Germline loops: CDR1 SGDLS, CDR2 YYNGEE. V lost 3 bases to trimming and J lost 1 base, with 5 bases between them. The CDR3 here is CASSGSAKNIQYF. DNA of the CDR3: TGTGCCAGCAGCGGGAGTGCCAAAAACATTCAGTACTTC.

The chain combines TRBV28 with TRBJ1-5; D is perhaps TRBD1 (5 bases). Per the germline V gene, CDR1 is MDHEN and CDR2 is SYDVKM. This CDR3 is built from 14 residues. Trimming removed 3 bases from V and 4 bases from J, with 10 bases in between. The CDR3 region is CASSFDRANQPQHF. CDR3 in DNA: TGTGCCAGCAGTTTTGACAGAGCGAATCAGCCCCAGCATTTT.

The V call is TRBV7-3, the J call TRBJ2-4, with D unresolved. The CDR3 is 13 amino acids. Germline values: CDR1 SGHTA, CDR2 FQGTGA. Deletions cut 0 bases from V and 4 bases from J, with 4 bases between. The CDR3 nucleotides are TGTGCCAGCAGCTTAACGCCGAAAAACATTCAGTACTTC. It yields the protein CASSLTPKNIQYF.

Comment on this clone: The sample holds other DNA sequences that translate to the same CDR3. The CDR3 nucleotides read TGTGCCAGCAGCCAAGAAGGAGGGGGGGCTAATGAAAAACTGTTTTTT. Its translation is CASSQEGGGANEKLFF. The chain couples TRBV4-2 to TRBJ1-4; maybe TRBD1 (6 bases). Looked up from germline, CDR1 is LGHNA and CDR2 is YNFKEQ. CDR3 length: 16 residues. Between the trimmed V and J ends, which lost 0 bases and 3 bases, there was a span of 11 bases.

CDR3 region: CASSLESVGRSYEQYF. The DNA for the CDR3 is TGCGCCAGCAGCTTGGAATCCGTCGGGCGGAGCTACGAGCAGTACTTC. The chain combines TRBV5-1 with TRBJ2-7, with unresolved D. CDR1 is SGHRS, CDR2 YFSETQ, per germline. The CDR3 contains 16 residues. The germline V and J ends were trimmed by 0 bases and 3 bases, with 16 bases remaining between them.

CDR3: CASSSDRGYGYTF. The CDR3 DNA follows: TGCGCCAGCAGCTCGGACAGGGGCTATGGCTACACCTTC. This chain uses TRBV5-1 with TRBJ1-2; 9 bases fit TRBD1. Per germline, CDR1 SGHRS and CDR2 YFSETQ. This CDR3 contains 13 residues. With 3 bases clipped from V and 4 bases from J, the junction kept 1 base outside the gene matches.

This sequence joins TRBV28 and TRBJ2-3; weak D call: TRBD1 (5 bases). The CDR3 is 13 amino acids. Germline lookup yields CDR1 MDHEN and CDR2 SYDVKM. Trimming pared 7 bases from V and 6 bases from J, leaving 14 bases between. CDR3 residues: CASTGSVGDTQYF. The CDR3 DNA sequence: TGTGCCAGCACAGGGTCCGTTGGGGATACGCAGTATTTT.

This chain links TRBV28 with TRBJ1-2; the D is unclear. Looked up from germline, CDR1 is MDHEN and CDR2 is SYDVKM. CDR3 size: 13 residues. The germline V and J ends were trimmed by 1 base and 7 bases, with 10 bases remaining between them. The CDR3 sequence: CASSLSEFLGYTF. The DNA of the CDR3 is TGTGCCAGCAGTTTATCAGAGTTTCTTGGCTACACCTTC.

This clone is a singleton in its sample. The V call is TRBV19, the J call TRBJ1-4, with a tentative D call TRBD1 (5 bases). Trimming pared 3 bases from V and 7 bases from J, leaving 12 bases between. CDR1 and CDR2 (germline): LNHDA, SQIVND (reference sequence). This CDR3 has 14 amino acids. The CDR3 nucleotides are TGTGCCAGTAGTATTGGGACCGTGGGTGAAAAACTGTTTTTT. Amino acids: CASSIGTVGEKLFF.

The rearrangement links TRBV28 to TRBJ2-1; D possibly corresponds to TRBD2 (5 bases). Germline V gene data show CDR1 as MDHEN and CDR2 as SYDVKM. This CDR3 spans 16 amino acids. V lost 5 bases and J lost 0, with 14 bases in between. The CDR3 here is CASSPLAGPSYNEQFF. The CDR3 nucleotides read TGTGCCAGCAGTCCCCTGGCGGGCCCCTCCTACAATGAGCAGTTCTTC.

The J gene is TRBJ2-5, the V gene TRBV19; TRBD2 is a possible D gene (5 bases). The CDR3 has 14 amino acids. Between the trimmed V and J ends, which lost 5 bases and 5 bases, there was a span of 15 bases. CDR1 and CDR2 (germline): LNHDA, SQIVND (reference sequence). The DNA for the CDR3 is TGTGCCAGTAGTCGCCTCCGGGATAGGGAGACCCAGTACTTC. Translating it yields CASSRLRDRETQYF.

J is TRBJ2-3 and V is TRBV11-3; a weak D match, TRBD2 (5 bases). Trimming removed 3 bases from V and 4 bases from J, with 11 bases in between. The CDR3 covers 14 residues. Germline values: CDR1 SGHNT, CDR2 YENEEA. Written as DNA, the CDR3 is TGTGCCAGCAGCTTCGGCCGGGATTCAGATACGCAGTATTTT. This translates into CASSFGRDSDTQYF. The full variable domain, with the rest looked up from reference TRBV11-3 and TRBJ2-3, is EAGVVQSPRYKIIEKKQPVAFWCNPISGHNTLYWYLQNLGQGPELLIRYENEEAVDDSQLPKDRFSAERLKGVDSTLKIQPAELGDSAVYLCASSFGRDSDTQYFGPGTRLTVL.

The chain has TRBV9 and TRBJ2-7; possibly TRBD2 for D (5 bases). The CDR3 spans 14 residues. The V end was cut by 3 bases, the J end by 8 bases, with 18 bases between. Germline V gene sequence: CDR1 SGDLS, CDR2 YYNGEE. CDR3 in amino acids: CASSGLNGVGKQYF. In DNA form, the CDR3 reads TGTGCCAGCAGCGGGCTCAATGGGGTCGGGAAGCAGTACTTC.

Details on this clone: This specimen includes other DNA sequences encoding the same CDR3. DNA for the CDR3: TGCGCCAGCAGCCTGGGAGCGAACAATGAGCAGTTCTTC. Protein product: CASSLGANNEQFF. The chain combines TRBV5-1 with TRBJ2-1; D may be TRBD2 (5 bases). Trimming shortened V by 4 bases and J by 5 bases, and 10 bases separated the two germline ends. This CDR3 is 13 amino acids long. The germline gives CDR1 SGHRS, CDR2 YFSETQ.

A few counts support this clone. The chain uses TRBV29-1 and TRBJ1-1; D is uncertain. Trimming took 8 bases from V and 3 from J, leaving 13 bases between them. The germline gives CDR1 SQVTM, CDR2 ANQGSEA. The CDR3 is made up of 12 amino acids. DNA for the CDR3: TGCAGCTTACGCTACGGGCACACTGAAGCTTTCTTT. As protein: CSLRYGHTEAFF.

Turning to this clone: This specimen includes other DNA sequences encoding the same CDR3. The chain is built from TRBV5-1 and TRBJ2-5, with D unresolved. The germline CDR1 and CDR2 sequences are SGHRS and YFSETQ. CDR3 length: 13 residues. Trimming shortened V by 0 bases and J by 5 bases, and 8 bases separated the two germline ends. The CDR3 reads CASSLDGKETQYF. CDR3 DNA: TGCGCCAGCAGCTTGGATGGGAAGGAGACCCAGTACTTC.

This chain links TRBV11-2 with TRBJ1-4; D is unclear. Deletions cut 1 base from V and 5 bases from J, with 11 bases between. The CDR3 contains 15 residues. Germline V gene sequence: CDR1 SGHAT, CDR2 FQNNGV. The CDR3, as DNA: TGTGCCAGCAGCTTAGGGGTCCGAAAGAATGAAAAACTGTTTTTT. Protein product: CASSLGVRKNEKLFF.

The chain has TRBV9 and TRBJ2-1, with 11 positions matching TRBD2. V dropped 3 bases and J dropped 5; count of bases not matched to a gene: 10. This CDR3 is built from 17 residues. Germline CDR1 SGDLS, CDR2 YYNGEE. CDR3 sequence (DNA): TGTGCCAGCAGCGCAGACGTAGCGGGAGGGCCGGACAATGAGCAGTTCTTC. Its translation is CASSADVAGGPDNEQFF. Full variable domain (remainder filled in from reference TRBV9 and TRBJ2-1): DSGVTQTPKHLITATGQRVTLRCSPRSGDLSVYWYQQSLDQGLQFLIQYYNGEERAKGNILERFSAQQFPDLHSELNLSSLELGDSALYFCASSADVAGGPDNEQFFGPGTRLTVL.

CDR3: CASSQVGVGGYGYTF. The CDR3, as DNA: TGCGCCAGCAGCCAAGTCGGGGTCGGCGGTTATGGCTACACCTTC. J is TRBJ1-2 and V is TRBV4-3, with D uncertain. V gave up 1 base and J gave up 5 bases, with 14 bases separating them. This CDR3 has 15 residues. Per germline, CDR1 LGHNA and CDR2 YSLEER.